A single sample is the source of the 7 T cell receptor beta chains below, sequenced in a study of human T cells and chemical hapten exposure. MiXCR was run by TCRdb on the RACE reads, yielding one entry per CDR3 protein. The table lists some 380,000 distinct CDR3 sequences, around 4.8% of them singletons, with approximately 2.5% in the top ten. Time point here: patch test 1, 2 weeks after DPC sensitization. Treatment noted: therapeutic diphenylcyclopropenone sensitization with weekly scalp DPC. The specimen was whole blood, collected in connection with sensitization to the hapten diphenylcyclopropenone (DPC). Receptor source: a woman in her forties or fifties with alopecia areata. Some clones in this sample may be carry-over from other donors' samples.

The rearrangement links TRBV9 to TRBJ2-7; maybe TRBD2 (7 bases). The CDR3 has 15 residues. Germline assignment: CDR1 SGDLS and CDR2 YYNGEE. V was cut by 3 bases and J by 7 bases, with 20 bases left in between. The CDR3 sequence: CASSGGTGGPGEQYF. The CDR3 DNA is TGTGCCAGCAGCGGAGGGACGGGGGGCCCGGGGGAGCAGTACTTC.

This clonotype was counted at least ten times. V usage is TRBV11-2 and J usage is TRBJ1-2; TRBD1 matches at 8 bases. From germline, CDR1 is SGHAT and CDR2 FQNNGV. The CDR3 spans 14 residues. V dropped 4 bases and J dropped 6; count of bases not matched to a gene: 7. The CDR3 protein is CASSSQGRGHGYTF. CDR3 sequence (DNA): TGTGCCAGCAGCTCTCAAGGCAGGGGGCATGGCTACACCTTC.

V gene TRBV12-5 combines with J gene TRBJ2-3, with D unclear. The CDR3 runs 13 residues. Germline V gene data show CDR1 as LGHNT and CDR2 as FRNRAP. V was trimmed by 8 bases and J by 1 base, leaving 10 bases between them. CDR3 protein: CASTPARTDTQYF. CDR3 coding DNA: TGTGCTAGTACACCAGCCCGCACAGATACGCAGTATTTT.

This chain connects TRBV6-6 to TRBJ2-5; D remains ambiguous. There are 13 residues in the CDR3. Trimming took 5 bases from V and 5 from J, leaving 12 bases between them. Germline loops: CDR1 MNHNY, CDR2 SVGAGI (reference sequence). CDR3 loop: CASSQTRWETQYF. The CDR3 DNA is TGTGCCAGCAGTCAGACACGGTGGGAGACCCAGTACTTC.

The sample holds many counts of this clonotype. CDR3 coding DNA: TGCAGTGCTAGAGATAGGAGAGGGAGAACTGAAGCTTTCTTT. Protein sequence: CSARDRRGRTEAFF. V is TRBV20-1 and J is TRBJ1-1; D uncertain. The CDR3 runs 14 residues. V dropped 0 bases and J dropped 5 bases, with 13 bases sitting between them. Germline CDR1 and CDR2: DFQATT and SNEGSKA (reference sequence).

CDR3 amino acids: CSVETRYGYTF. CDR3 sequence (DNA): TGCAGCGTTGAAACACGCTATGGCTACACCTTC. This sequence joins TRBV29-1 and TRBJ1-2; no reliable D call. This CDR3 comprises 11 residues. The V end lost 2 bases, the J end lost 4 bases, and 5 bases lay between the germline ends. Per the germline V gene, CDR1 is SQVTM and CDR2 is ANQGSEA.

In its sample, this clonotype was seen a few times. V and J are TRBV10-3 and TRBJ1-3, with D tentatively TRBD1 (6 bases). The V gene's germline CDR1 is ENHRY and CDR2 SYGVKD. The V end was cut by 7 bases, the J end by 5 bases, with 12 bases between. This CDR3 has 13 amino acids. The CDR3 sequence is CAINGGARNTIYF. In DNA form, the CDR3 reads TGTGCCATCAACGGGGGGGCTAGAAACACCATATATTTT.